This T cell receptor beta chain appears in the sequencing data of a study of OX40 agonist ivuxolimab in advanced cancers. Germline values: CDR1 LNHNV, CDR2 YYDKDF (reference sequence). This CDR3 comprises 13 residues. Trimming cost V 0 bases and J 4 bases, with 7 bases left between them. Profiling relied on immunoSEQ multiplex PCR, and the TCRdb table lists in-frame clones only, not all of them. In the table there are fewer than 45,000 clones, around three quarters of which are singletons. In this sample, this clone turned up a few times. V and J are TRBV15 and TRBJ2-7, with D unclear. This receptor was identified in an adult with an advanced solid tumor such as melanoma, head and neck, liver or kidney cancer. The sequencing used CD4+ or CD8+ T cells sorted from blood, collected in a trial of the OX40 agonist ivuxolimab. CDR3 residues: CATSRDLTYEQYF. CDR3 bases: TGTGCCACCAGCAGAGATTTAACTTACGAGCAGTACTTC.